This entry lists 31 T cell receptor beta chains sequenced from one sample in a study of blood T cells in healthy people across ages. Alongside a J-beta primer mix, a sample-barcoded 5' primer served in a second PCR lasting 7 to 11 cycles. MiXCR, applied by TCRdb to the 5' RACE reads, yields one record per CDR3 protein. The sample records more than 600,000 distinct CDR3 sequences, roughly 25% being singletons. The same specimen was also included in a second study, on T cells of mothers and their children.

Sequenced material: blood. Receptors originate from a boy younger than 18 in good health.

In its sample, this clonotype was seen a few times. This chain connects TRBV6-6 to TRBJ2-5; TRBD2 agrees at 8 bases. The end of the DNA is better explained by TRBJ2-1, so the J call may be wrong. This CDR3 is built from 15 residues. Germline loops: CDR1 MNHNY, CDR2 SVGAGI (reference sequence). The CDR3 loop reads CASTLKRGSHNEQFF. In DNA form, the CDR3 reads TGTGCCAGCACCTTAAAGCGGGGGAGCCACAATGAGCAGTTCTTC.

This chain uses TRBV5-1 with TRBJ2-7; D is perhaps TRBD2 (5 bases). Germline loops: CDR1 SGHRS, CDR2 YFSETQ. The CDR3 is 15 residues long. Trimming pared 0 bases from V and 6 bases from J, leaving 16 bases between. The CDR3 coding sequence is TGCGCCAGCAGCTTGGGGACTCCCCAGTCGCTCGAGCAGTACTTC. Protein: CASSLGTPQSLEQYF.

This clonotype appeared a few times. At one end, the junction sequence differs from germline, possibly due to a read error. The V and J genes are TRBV5-1 and TRBJ2-7; 9 bases are a match to TRBD2. This CDR3 contains 15 residues. CDR1 is SGHRS, CDR2 YFSETQ, per germline. The CDR3 spells CASSLNSGSSYEQYF. DNA of the CDR3: TGTGCCAGCAGTTTAAATAGCGGGAGCTCCTACGAGCAGTACTTC.

There are a few counts of this clonotype. This chain joins TRBV10-3 and TRBJ1-5; D not certain. Trimming cost V 2 bases and J 5 bases, with 4 bases left between them. There are 12 residues in the CDR3. Per germline, CDR1 ENHRY and CDR2 SYGVKD. The CDR3 reads CAISEPDQPQHF. The CDR3 DNA reads TGTGCCATCAGTGAGCCTGATCAGCCCCAGCATTTT.

The chain has TRBV2 and TRBJ2-7, with D perhaps matching TRBD1 (6 bases). The CDR3 is made up of 13 amino acids. Trimming stripped 8 bases from V and 7 bases from J, with 18 bases between. Per germline, CDR1 SNHLY and CDR2 FYNNEI. The CDR3 DNA sequence: TGTGCCAGCCGCGGGCCAGGGGCGAGGGAGCAGTACTTC. It is translated as CASRGPGAREQYF.

V is TRBV7-2 and J is TRBJ2-7; 8 nucleotides match TRBD2. The CDR3 has 16 amino acids. Looked up from germline, CDR1 is SGHTA and CDR2 is FQGNSA. V lost 0 bases to trimming and J lost 3 bases; unmatched junction nucleotides: 7. The CDR3 bases are TGTGCCAGCAGCTTAGCGCTTGGACTAGCACACTACGAGCAGTACTTC. Its translation: CASSLALGLAHYEQYF. Drawing the rest from reference TRBV7-2 and TRBJ2-7, the complete variable domain is GAGVSQSPSNKVTEKGKDVELRCDPISGHTALYWYRQSLGQGLEFLIYFQGNSAPDKSGLPSDRFSAERTGGSVSTLTIQRTQQEDSAVYLCASSLALGLAHYEQYFGPGTRLTVT.

The rearrangement links TRBV4-1 to TRBJ1-2; TRBD1 matches at 7 bases. V was pared by 1 base and J by 7 bases, with 12 bases of the junction left unmatched. The CDR3 loop spans 16 amino acids. Germline CDR1 is MGHRA and CDR2 is YSYEKL. CDR3 amino acids: CASSQVDTGQRVGYTF. CDR3 nucleotides: TGCGCCAGCAGCCAAGTGGATACGGGACAGAGGGTTGGCTACACCTTC.

J is TRBJ2-2 and V is TRBV6-8; TRBD1 or TRBD2 may be the D gene (6 bases each). The CDR3 extends over 15 amino acids. Germline V lookup: CDR1 MNHGY, CDR2 SAAAGT. Trimming removed 11 bases from V and 2 bases from J, with 18 bases in between. The CDR3 reads CAGLVRGPNTGELFF. The CDR3 DNA is TGTGCCGGCCTCGTCCGGGGGCCTAACACCGGGGAGCTGTTTTTT.

About this clonotype: This may be a read error: a much more frequent sequence differs by one nucleotide. The V call is TRBV7-9, the J call TRBJ2-5; D is unresolved. Looked up from germline, CDR1 is SEHNR and CDR2 is FQNEAQ (reference sequence). The CDR3 contains 11 residues. Trimming cost V 5 bases and J 4 bases, with 5 bases left between them. DNA of the CDR3: TGTGCCAGCAGCCGAGTAGAGACCCAGTACTTC. Amino acid sequence: CASSRVETQYF.

This clonotype was picked up a small number of times. This sequence joins TRBV7-9 and TRBJ1-1, with D tentatively TRBD1 (6 bases). The V gene lost 8 bases and the J gene lost 4 bases, with 14 bases spanning the gap. Germline CDR1 SEHNR, CDR2 FQNEAQ (reference sequence). CDR3 size: 13 residues. Here the CDR3 reads CASRDTPGTEAFF. The CDR3 nucleotides are TGTGCCAGCCGGGACACCCCGGGCACTGAAGCTTTCTTT.

This clonotype was seen a few times. This chain joins TRBV6-4 and TRBJ2-3, with 8 bases that match TRBD1. The CDR3 is 16 amino acids. V shed 1 base, J shed 4 bases, and the junction held 7 bases outside the gene matches. The V gene's germline CDR1 is MRHNA and CDR2 SNTAGT. In nucleotides, the CDR3 is TGTGCCAGCAGTGACTTACCGGGACAGGCCCCAGATACGCAGTATTTT. It encodes CASSDLPGQAPDTQYF.

This clonotype has just a few counts. The chain is built from TRBV4-2 and TRBJ2-1; 7 nucleotides line up with TRBD1. Germline V gene data show CDR1 as LGHNA and CDR2 as YNFKEQ. Trimming cost V 1 base and J 6 bases; bases outside gene matches: 6. The CDR3 loop spans 15 amino acids. CDR3 bases: TGTGCCAGCAGCCAAGTAAGGACAGGTCGCAATGAGCAGTTCTTC. This gives the protein CASSQVRTGRNEQFF.

As concerns this clonotype: The conserved final phenylalanine or tryptophan is absent from the CDR3, which likely points to a read error. This chain joins TRBV7-9 and TRBJ2-7, with 7 bases that match TRBD1. Germline CDR1 reads SEHNR; CDR2 reads FQNEAQ (reference sequence). This CDR3 is built from 15 residues. The CDR3 DNA sequence: TGTGTCAGCAGCGATATAGGGGGCCACCGCTACGAGCAGTACCTC. It encodes CVSSDIGGHRYEQYL.

V usage is TRBV27 and J usage is TRBJ1-2, with D possibly matching TRBD1 (6 bases). Germline assignment: CDR1 MNHEY and CDR2 SMNVEV (reference sequence). The V end lost 8 bases, the J end lost 4 bases, and 26 bases lay between the germline ends. The CDR3 loop spans 17 amino acids. CDR3 sequence reads: CASGPEVYGGAGYGYTF. CDR3 in DNA: TGTGCCAGCGGACCGGAGGTGTATGGGGGGGCGGGCTATGGCTACACCTTC.

Worth noting for this clonotype: At one boundary the junction diverges from the germline segment, which might be a read error. This chain uses TRBV12-3 or TRBV12-4 with TRBJ2-4, with 9 positions matching TRBD2. The CDR3 has 15 residues. The CDR3 sequence: CASSLTSGPKDIQYF. CDR3 DNA: TGTGCCAGCAGTTTGACTAGCGGACCCAAAGACATTCAGTACTTC.

The table lists this clonotype with a few counts. This chain uses TRBV7-2 with TRBJ2-3, with 8 positions matching TRBD1. With V trimmed by 3 bases and J by 1 base, 9 bases remained unmatched. The CDR3 has 17 residues. Germline V CDR1 and CDR2: SGHTA, FQGNSA. This chain's CDR3 is CASSLDLKGQGTDTQYF. Here the CDR3 DNA reads TGTGCCAGCAGCTTGGACCTAAAGGGACAGGGCACAGATACGCAGTATTTT. The full variable domain, with the rest looked up from reference TRBV7-2 and TRBJ2-3, is GAGVSQSPSNKVTEKGKDVELRCDPISGHTALYWYRQSLGQGLEFLIYFQGNSAPDKSGLPSDRFSAERTGGSVSTLTIQRTQQEDSAVYLCASSLDLKGQGTDTQYFGPGTRLTVL.

The chain couples TRBV12-5 to TRBJ1-5; no clear D gene. With 1 base removed from V and 3 bases from J, the gap between germline ends came to 4 bases. The CDR3 consists of 13 residues. CDR1 LGHNT and CDR2 FRNRAP come from the germline V gene. In DNA form, the CDR3 reads TGTGCTAGTGGTTTGGGTCTCAATCAGCCCCAGCATTTT. This codes for CASGLGLNQPQHF.

V gene TRBV3-1 combines with J gene TRBJ2-7; the D is unclear. The CDR3 extends over 14 amino acids. V was clipped by 3 bases and J by 3 bases, with 12 bases between them. Per the germline V gene, CDR1 is LGHDT and CDR2 is YNNKEL (reference sequence). CDR3 loop: CASSHGRNGYEQYF. CDR3 sequence (DNA): TGTGCCAGCAGCCACGGAAGGAACGGCTACGAGCAGTACTTC.

In this sample, this clonotype turned up a few times. The rearrangement uses TRBV13 and TRBJ1-1; weak D call: TRBD1 (6 bases). The CDR3 extends over 13 amino acids. Trimming removed 8 bases from V and 4 bases from J, with 14 bases in between. Germline CDR1 reads PRHDT; CDR2 reads FYEKMQ (reference sequence). DNA of the CDR3: TGTGCCAGCTCTCAGGGGCCCTCCACTGAAGCTTTCTTT. Translation: CASSQGPSTEAFF.

The chain uses TRBV20-1 and TRBJ1-3; no clear D. V was shortened by 3 bases and J by 0 bases, with 9 bases between the two germline ends. CDR1 DFQATT and CDR2 SNEGSKA come from the germline V gene (reference sequence). The CDR3 totals 14 residues. CDR3 sequence (DNA): TGCAGTGCTAGCCCAGCGCTCTCTGGAAACACCATATATTTT. It yields the protein CSASPALSGNTIYF.

In its sample, this clonotype was seen a few times. The chain recombines TRBV11-1 with TRBJ2-6, with a possible D match to TRBD2 (6 bases). CDR3 length equals 19 residues. Germline V gives CDR1 SGHAT, CDR2 FQDESV (reference sequence). With 2 bases removed from V and 6 bases from J, the gap between germline ends came to 23 bases. CDR3 in DNA: TGTGCCAGCAGCTTAAGGGGTGCGGGATCCTCGGTCTTGGCCAACGTCCTGACTTTC. It yields the protein CASSLRGAGSSVLANVLTF.

In this sample, this clonotype turned up a few times. V usage is TRBV20-1 and J usage is TRBJ2-3; TRBD2 agrees at 10 bases. The CDR3 has 13 residues. Trimming took 4 bases from V and 6 from J; bases not matched to a gene: 4. Germline CDR1 reads DFQATT; CDR2 reads SNEGSKA (reference sequence). CDR3 residues: CSAKREGRDTQYF. The CDR3 DNA follows: TGCAGTGCTAAGCGGGAGGGCCGGGATACGCAGTATTTT.

This rearrangement joins TRBV5-1 to TRBJ1-1; 7 nucleotides match TRBD1. Germline CDR1 is SGHRS and CDR2 is YFSETQ. The ends lost 4 bases at V and 2 bases at J; junction bases unmatched: 5. The CDR3 runs 14 residues. The CDR3 bases are TGCGCCAGCAGCGCGGGACAGATTAACACTGAAGCTTTCTTT. Translating it yields CASSAGQINTEAFF.

This clonotype was observed a handful of times. The CDR3 loop is CASSFDRHDNIQYF. The CDR3 DNA sequence: TGTGCCAGCAGTTTCGATCGGCATGACAACATTCAGTACTTC. V and J are TRBV12-3 or TRBV12-4 and TRBJ2-4; the D is unclear. The ends were cut back, 3 bases at V and 7 bases at J, with 13 bases in the middle. The CDR3 has 14 amino acids.

This clonotype was counted a few times. V usage is TRBV11-2 and J usage is TRBJ2-1, with 8 bases fitting TRBD2. The closer fit of TRBJ2-7 to the DNA end suggests the J call may be wrong. CDR3 length: 15 residues. Germline V gene lookup returns CDR1 SGHAT and CDR2 FQNNGV. The CDR3 region is CASSFGGGTSYEQYF. The CDR3, as DNA: TGTGCCAGCAGCTTTGGCGGGGGGACCTCCTACGAGCAGTACTTC.

In this sample, this clonotype turned up many times. The genes are TRBV4-3 and TRBJ1-2, with TRBD1 as a possible D gene (5 bases). Trimming took 1 base from V and 8 from J, leaving 11 bases between them. This CDR3 spans 13 amino acids. The germline V gene encodes CDR1 LGHNA and CDR2 YSLEER. This CDR3 is CASSQGSGRGYTF. CDR3 DNA sequence: TGCGCCAGCAGCCAAGGTTCGGGGCGGGGCTACACCTTC.

This clonotype was counted between two and nine times. The chain is built from TRBV20-1 and TRBJ2-5; 8 positions match TRBD2. The CDR3 runs 17 residues. Germline V gene sequence: CDR1 DFQATT, CDR2 SNEGSKA (reference sequence). J gave up 3 bases and V 1 base, and 13 bases lay outside the gene matches. The CDR3 reads CSARAFGGATWEETQYF. The CDR3 nucleotides read TGCAGTGCTAGAGCTTTCGGGGGGGCAACGTGGGAAGAGACCCAGTACTTC.

This clonotype was counted a few times. The rearrangement joins TRBV28 to TRBJ2-5; 8 bases are shared with TRBD1. CDR1 and CDR2 from the germline V gene are MDHEN and SYDVKM. The CDR3 spans 14 residues. The ends lost 5 bases at V and 2 bases at J; junction bases unmatched: 4. CDR3 sequence: CASSPNRGQETQYF. DNA for the CDR3: TGTGCCAGCAGTCCAAACAGGGGGCAAGAGACCCAGTACTTC.

This clonotype was counted between two and nine times. V usage is TRBV18 and J usage is TRBJ2-5; no clear D gene. Trimming shortened V by 0 bases and J by 2 bases, and 10 bases separated the two germline ends. Germline lookup yields CDR1 KGHSH and CDR2 LQKENI. The CDR3 has 15 residues. CDR3 bases: TGTGCCAGCTCACCACCGGCTTCGTCACAAGAGACCCAGTACTTC. Its translation: CASSPPASSQETQYF.

CDR3 region: CASTYSRGLDEQFF. Written as DNA, the CDR3 is TGTGCCAGCACCTACTCAAGGGGGCTTGATGAGCAGTTCTTC. The J gene is TRBJ2-1, the V gene TRBV12-3 or TRBV12-4, with 7 bases fitting TRBD1. This CDR3 is 14 amino acids long. Trimming cost V 7 bases and J 8 bases; bases outside gene matches: 11.

This clonotype showed up just a few times. The chain's CDR3 is CASSGRATGGIEKLFF. CDR3 nucleotides: TGTGCCAGCAGCGGGAGGGCGACAGGGGGCATCGAAAAACTGTTTTTT. J is TRBJ1-4 and V is TRBV2, with 10 bases identical to TRBD1. CDR1 and CDR2 from the germline V gene are SNHLY and FYNNEI. The CDR3 spans 16 residues. V dropped 6 bases and J dropped 8; count of bases not matched to a gene: 12.